This TCR beta chain was sequenced for a study of cytomegalovirus exposure and HLA in healthy donors. Overall study: Later analysis reported that the approximately 120 validation repertoires shared the platform of the roughly 680 first-cohort repertoires.

As for this clone: Its matching antigen is unknown.

Separate from the approximately 720-subject first cohort was the 120-subject validation cohort, to which the donors belonged. Germline V lookup: CDR1 MNHEY, CDR2 SVGAGI. V lost 2 bases and J lost 5; bases outside the gene matches: 8. CDR3 length: 15 residues. Study conclusions and caveats: Rare TCR sequences predominated, though certain public TCRs were found in many donors. The finding came from a later analysis; first-cohort TCR clusters tended to co-occur in the roughly 120 validation repertoires.

Clones were sequenced by immunoSEQ multiplex PCR, and TCRdb holds only the in-frame ones, with some missing. The data hold 300,000 or so clones, with roughly 90% observed a single time. This receptor was obtained from a man aged 25 to 40 in good health and CMV-seronegative. The sequenced sample was PBMCs. The chain links TRBV6-5 to TRBJ1-1; TRBD1 aligns across 7 bases. DNA of the CDR3: TGTGCCAGCAGTTACGGCTGGCAGGGGGGTACTGAAGCTTTCTTT. It encodes CASSYGWQGGTEAFF.